These 10 T cell receptor beta chains originate from one sample sequenced in a study of radiation and T cells in renal cell carcinoma. Time point specified: blood 2 weeks post-SBRT. Indicated treatment: 15 Gy SBRT to primary tumor, nephrectomy 4 weeks later. The method was immunoSEQ multiplex PCR; TCRdb's version includes in-frame clones alone and lacks a portion of them. The table has roughly 60,000 clones, around three quarters seen once; the top ten hold about 7%. This specimen was blood, taken from a patient whose treatment included radiotherapy and nephrectomy. These receptors all stem from a man aged 60-69 years with renal cell carcinoma.

This chain joins TRBV21-1 and TRBJ2-4; TRBD1, the table's D call, was not compared with the DNA. TRBV21-1 is a listed pseudogene. The CDR3 spans 15 residues. The CDR3 region has the DNA TGTGCCAGCAGCACCCCAGGTTTTGCCAAAAACATTCAGTACTTC. Translating it yields CASSTPGFAKNIQYF.

V usage is TRBV5-6 and J usage is TRBJ2-3, with 7 bases fitting TRBD1. The CDR3 is 13 amino acids. After removal of 3 bases from V and 6 bases from J, the junction contained 4 bases not matched to a gene. Germline values: CDR1 SGHDT, CDR2 YYEEEE. The CDR3 protein is CASSSTGADTQYF. CDR3 sequence (DNA): TGTGCCAGCAGCTCAACAGGGGCGGATACGCAGTATTTT.

J is TRBJ2-2 and V is TRBV13; 7 bases are shared with TRBD2. The CDR3 length is 14 residues. CDR1 PRHDT and CDR2 FYEKMQ come from the germline V gene (reference sequence). V lost 3 bases and J lost 8; bases outside the gene matches: 6. This CDR3 is CASSFSTSTGELFF. DNA for the CDR3: TGTGCCAGCAGCTTTTCGACTAGCACTGGGGAGCTGTTTTTT.

The rearrangement links TRBV6-1 to TRBJ1-1; perhaps TRBD1 as D (6 bases). Germline CDR1 MNHNS, CDR2 SASEGT. V gave up 7 bases and J gave up 11 bases, with 23 bases separating them. The CDR3 spans 14 residues. CDR3 loop: CASIEWGPGDWAFF. CDR3 in DNA: TGTGCCAGCATCGAGTGGGGGCCGGGGGATTGGGCTTTCTTT.

The rearrangement joins TRBV6-5 to TRBJ2-7; D call uncertain. Germline V gives CDR1 MNHEY, CDR2 SVGAGI. The CDR3 contains 8 residues. As DNA, the CDR3 is TGTGCTCCGCGCGAGCAGTACTTC. Translated, it gives CAPREQYF.

This clone was recorded a few times. V usage is TRBV7-3 and J usage is TRBJ2-2; D unresolved. The CDR3 totals 14 residues. Looked up from germline, CDR1 is SGHTA and CDR2 is FQGTGA. Trimming removed 5 bases from V and 4 bases from J, with 11 bases in between. CDR3 loop: CASSQTQGTGELFF. Here the CDR3 DNA reads TGTGCCAGCAGCCAAACCCAAGGCACCGGGGAGCTGTTTTTT.

The chain has TRBV6-5 and TRBJ2-2; 9 bases are a match to TRBD1. The ends lost 3 bases at V and 6 bases at J; junction bases unmatched: 8. Per germline, CDR1 MNHEY and CDR2 SVGAGI. The CDR3 is made up of 16 amino acids. The CDR3 nucleotides are TGTGCCAGCAGTTATAGGGGACAGGGCGTCTCCGGGGAGCTGTTTTTT. Its translation: CASSYRGQGVSGELFF.

The chain joins TRBV5-1 to TRBJ2-2; 15 nucleotides align to TRBD2. J lost 1 base, V lost 7 bases, and 17 bases had no gene match. Germline CDR1 is SGHRS and CDR2 is YFSETQ. This CDR3 has 21 amino acids. The CDR3 DNA reads TGCGCCAGCGCACTCGGACTAGCGGGAGGGATTCAGCTACGGAACACCGGGGAGCTGTTTTTT. This translates into CASALGLAGGIQLRNTGELFF.

The CDR3 DNA sequence: TGTGCCAGCAGCCCCCAGCAAGTCGCAGATACGCAGTATTTT. Translated, it gives CASSPQQVADTQYF. The V gene is TRBV11-3, the J gene TRBJ2-3; no reliable D call. CDR3 length: 14 residues. Germline CDR1 and CDR2: SGHNT and YENEEA. V was clipped by 5 bases and J by 4 bases, with 13 bases between them.

The chain uses TRBV12-5 and TRBJ1-4; D ambiguous. The germline CDR1 and CDR2 sequences are LGHNT and FRNRAP. CDR3 length: 13 residues. Deletions cut 1 base from V and 6 bases from J, with 6 bases between. CDR3: CASGLGVDEKLFF. The CDR3 nucleotides are TGTGCTAGTGGTTTGGGCGTGGATGAAAAACTGTTTTTT. The full variable domain, its missing parts supplied by reference TRBV12-5 and TRBJ1-4, is DARVTQTPRHKVTEMGQEVTMRCQPILGHNTVFWYRQTMMQGLELLAYFRNRAPLDDSGMPKDRFSAEMPDATLATLKIQPSEPRDSAVYFCASGLGVDEKLFFGSGTQLSVL.